These 15 T cell receptor beta chains share one sample of origin, sequenced in a study of somatic mutations in T cells in chronic GVHD (dated by TCRdb to 2020 to 2022). Preparation of the library involved the immunoSEQ multiplex PCR assay. What TCRdb holds here is the immuneACCESS table cut down to in-frame rearrangements. Part of the clones is not present; checked against another copy, under half of the missing clones reflect an unresolved V gene, and the others are unexplained. Within this sample are around 13,000 clones, with around 82% of them counted one time only. Approximately 31% of the sample goes to the ten largest clones. The sample consisted of Vbeta20-negative CD4+ T cells from blood. The cell subset or site label corresponds to: CD4+ T cells sorted as TCR Vbeta20 negative by flow cytometry. All receptors derive from a male patient aged 45 to 59 with chronic graft-versus-host disease. The graft donor may be the source of some T cells after a transplant.

This chain links TRBV2 with TRBJ1-2; D is unclear. The CDR3 runs 14 residues. The V end was cut by 5 bases, the J end by 3 bases, with 13 bases between. The germline gives CDR1 SNHLY, CDR2 FYNNEI. This CDR3 reads CASSSEQQYYGYTF. The CDR3 DNA follows: TGTGCCAGCAGTTCCGAACAGCAATACTATGGCTACACCTTC.

The chain has TRBV18 and TRBJ2-6, with a possible D match to TRBD1 (6 bases). The length of the CDR3 is 15 residues. Trimming removed 3 bases at V and 0 bases at J, with 6 bases between. Germline loops: CDR1 KGHSH, CDR2 LQKENI. The CDR3 reads CASSPDSSGANVLTF. The CDR3 coding sequence is TGTGCCAGCTCACCGGACAGCTCTGGGGCCAACGTCCTGACTTTC.

The V and J genes are TRBV11-3 and TRBJ2-2; D remains ambiguous. Deletions cut 0 bases from V and 8 bases from J, with 4 bases between. The CDR3 has 12 residues. Germline CDR1 is SGHNT and CDR2 is YENEEA. CDR3 DNA: TGTGCCAGCAGCTTAGATCCGGGGGAGCTGTTTTTT. Its protein is CASSLDPGELFF. The whole variable domain, remainder taken from reference TRBV11-3 and TRBJ2-2, is EAGVVQSPRYKIIEKKQPVAFWCNPISGHNTLYWYLQNLGQGPELLIRYENEEAVDDSQLPKDRFSAERLKGVDSTLKIQPAELGDSAVYLCASSLDPGELFFGEGSRLTVL.

The chain has TRBV28 and TRBJ1-1, with D uncertain. V was clipped by 7 bases and J by 6 bases, with 15 bases between them. The CDR3 length is 13 residues. Germline-derived CDR1 and CDR2 are MDHEN and SYDVKM. CDR3 in DNA: TGTGCCAGCACCCCCCCGGGGAGCGCTGAAGCTTTCTTT. Amino acids: CASTPPGSAEAFF.

This clone appeared once. This chain links TRBV7-8 with TRBJ2-7, with 8 bases matching TRBD2. V was pared by 1 base and J by 0 bases, with 5 bases of the junction left unmatched. The CDR3 length is 16 residues. From germline, CDR1 is SGHVS and CDR2 FQNEAQ. The CDR3 reads CASSLVGGASSYEQYF. The DNA of the CDR3 is TGTGCCAGCAGCTTAGTCGGGGGGGCAAGCTCCTACGAGCAGTACTTC.

The chain combines TRBV7-3 with TRBJ2-3; 7 nucleotides agree with TRBD1. Germline V gene sequence: CDR1 SGHTA, CDR2 FQGTGA. V was clipped by 5 bases and J by 3 bases; unmatched bases: 5. The CDR3 extends over 14 amino acids. CDR3 residues: CASSPGTVTDTQYF. The DNA of the CDR3 is TGTGCCAGCAGCCCCGGGACAGTGACAGATACGCAGTATTTT. The entire variable domain, with the rest obtained from reference TRBV7-3 and TRBJ2-3, is as follows: GAGVSQTPSNKVTEKGKYVELRCDPISGHTALYWYRQSLGQGPEFLIYFQGTGAADDSGLPNDRFFAVRPEGSVSTLKIQRTERGDSAVYLCASSPGTVTDTQYFGPGTRLTVL.

The rearrangement uses TRBV28 and TRBJ2-3; D remains ambiguous. CDR3 length: 15 amino acids. V lost 4 bases to trimming and J lost 6 bases, with 17 bases between them. CDR1 and CDR2 (germline): MDHEN, SYDVKM. CDR3 in DNA: TGTGCCAGCAGTTCCCCCCCGCGGCGGCTGGATACGCAGTATTTT. Amino acids: CASSSPPRRLDTQYF.

This chain links TRBV6-6 with TRBJ2-7; D is possibly TRBD1 (6 bases). V was clipped by 4 bases and J by 7 bases, with 11 bases between them. Looked up from germline, CDR1 is MNHNY and CDR2 is SVGAGI (reference sequence). CDR3 length: 12 residues. In DNA form, the CDR3 reads TGTGCCAGCAGTTTTCCACAGGGTGAGCAGTACTTC. Translation: CASSFPQGEQYF.

The chain joins TRBV7-2 to TRBJ1-1, with D unresolved. Germline CDR1 is SGHTA and CDR2 is FQGNSA. Trimming shortened V by 5 bases and J by 5 bases, and 12 bases separated the two germline ends. The CDR3 totals 13 residues. The CDR3 DNA reads TGTGCCAGCAGCCCGGGCGGGGTGACTGAAGCTTTCTTT. This sequence encodes CASSPGGVTEAFF.

This sequence joins TRBV18 and TRBJ2-5, with a tentative D call TRBD2 (5 bases). The V gene's germline CDR1 is KGHSH and CDR2 LQKENI. V was trimmed by 2 bases and J by 4 bases, leaving 17 bases between them. The CDR3 consists of 16 residues. CDR3 in DNA: TGTGCCAGCTCACCAGTAGGAGGATTCCGTGGAGAGACCCAGTACTTC. It encodes CASSPVGGFRGETQYF.

This clone was seen just once. The rearrangement links TRBV7-2 to TRBJ2-4; tentative D call: TRBD1 (6 bases). V was trimmed by 1 base and J by 6 bases, leaving 13 bases between them. The CDR3 consists of 15 residues. Germline lookup yields CDR1 SGHTA and CDR2 FQGNSA. The CDR3 loop is CASSLDAGARNIQYF. DNA of the CDR3: TGTGCCAGCAGCTTAGATGCAGGGGCGAGAAACATTCAGTACTTC.

This chain joins TRBV2 and TRBJ1-1, with D possibly being TRBD1 (6 bases). This CDR3 spans 14 amino acids. CDR1 is SNHLY, CDR2 FYNNEI, per germline. V shed 2 bases and J shed 5 bases, with 12 bases lying between them. The CDR3 nucleotides read TGTGCCAGCAGTGAACGGGGGGCAGTAACTGAAGCTTTCTTT. Its translation: CASSERGAVTEAFF. The full variable domain, with the rest looked up from reference TRBV2 and TRBJ1-1, is EPEVTQTPSHQVTQMGQEVILRCVPISNHLYFYWYRQILGQKVEFLVSFYNNEISEKSEIFDDQFSVERPDGSNFTLKIRSTKLEDSAMYFCASSERGAVTEAFFGQGTRLTVV.

J is TRBJ1-5 and V is TRBV11-2, with D uncertain. Looked up from germline, CDR1 is SGHAT and CDR2 is FQNNGV. The CDR3 is made up of 15 amino acids. V shed 4 bases and J shed 3 bases, with 13 bases lying between them. The CDR3 nucleotides are TGTGCCAGCAGCTCCGGGTTGAAGCCCAATCAGCCCCAGCATTTT. Protein sequence: CASSSGLKPNQPQHF.

The chain recombines TRBV15 with TRBJ1-3; D might be TRBD1 (6 bases). This CDR3 is 17 amino acids long. Germline V gene sequence: CDR1 LNHNV, CDR2 YYDKDF (reference sequence). The V and J ends lost 3 bases and 0 bases respectively, with 15 bases between them. The DNA of the CDR3 is TGTGCCACCAGCAGCGATGCTGGACAGCACTCTGGAAACACCATATATTTT. Translated: CATSSDAGQHSGNTIYF.

The chain is built from TRBV11-2 and TRBJ2-6; no reliable D call. Germline CDR1 reads SGHAT; CDR2 reads FQNNGV. The CDR3 loop spans 12 amino acids. V was trimmed by 1 base and J by 9 bases, leaving 4 bases between them. The chain's CDR3 is CASSLVNNVLTF. The CDR3, as DNA: TGTGCCAGCAGCTTAGTCAACAACGTCCTGACTTTC.